The 26 T cell receptor beta chains in this list originate from one sample, sequenced in a study of blood T cells in healthy people across ages. It was with a sample-barcoded 5' primer and a J-beta primer mix that a second PCR of roughly 7 to 12 cycles was run. From the 5' RACE reads, TCRdb called clonotypes with MiXCR, one entry per CDR3 protein. The sample shows some 1.4 million distinct CDR3 sequences, about 43% of them seen only once. The material sequenced was blood. Receptors were obtained from a woman aged 18-30 years in good health.

This clonotype turned up a few times. The rearrangement uses TRBV5-1 and TRBJ1-4, with D possibly matching TRBD1 (5 bases). This CDR3 is 15 amino acids long. Germline values: CDR1 SGHRS, CDR2 YFSETQ. With 1 base removed from V and 8 bases from J, the gap between germline ends came to 15 bases. The CDR3 region has the DNA TGCGCCAGCAGCTTGTCTGGAGGGGAGCGGGAAAAACTGTTTTTT. Amino acids: CASSLSGGEREKLFF.

The chain is built from TRBV7-2 and TRBJ2-7; D might be TRBD2 (6 bases). V was cut by 5 bases and J by 7 bases, with 15 bases left in between. CDR1 and CDR2 from the germline V gene are SGHTA and FQGNSA. The CDR3 loop spans 13 amino acids. The CDR3 region has the DNA TGTGCCAGCAGCACACTGATGGGGGGTGAGCAGTACTTC. Protein: CASSTLMGGEQYF. The whole variable domain, remainder taken from reference TRBV7-2 and TRBJ2-7, is GAGVSQSPSNKVTEKGKDVELRCDPISGHTALYWYRQSLGQGLEFLIYFQGNSAPDKSGLPSDRFSAERTGGSVSTLTIQRTQQEDSAVYLCASSTLMGGEQYFGPGTRLTVT.

This clonotype has a handful of counts. This chain links TRBV12-3 or TRBV12-4 with TRBJ2-2, with a possible D match to TRBD1 (5 bases). There are 14 residues in the CDR3. Trimming took 5 bases from V and 4 from J, leaving 11 bases between them. CDR3: CASSLFQGTGELFF. As DNA, the CDR3 is TGTGCCAGCAGTCTCTTTCAGGGCACCGGGGAGCTGTTTTTT.

This clonotype was seen ten or more times. The chain combines TRBV12-3 or TRBV12-4 with TRBJ2-7; D is possibly TRBD1 (6 bases). CDR3 length: 13 amino acids. Trimming took off 5 bases at V and 2 bases at J, with 10 bases between the two ends. The CDR3: CASSVGQTYEQYF. DNA for the CDR3: TGTGCCAGCAGTGTTGGACAGACCTACGAGCAGTACTTC.

Details on this clonotype: The junction shows a germline mismatch at one end, possibly a read error. This sequence joins TRBV20-1 and TRBJ1-2; TRBD1 matches 8 bases. This CDR3 region has 15 residues. Looked up from germline, CDR1 is DFQATT and CDR2 is SNEGSKA (reference sequence). The CDR3 DNA follows: TGCCGTGCTAGAGAGATGCAGGGGGCGAGGTATGGCTACACCTTC. Residues: CRAREMQGARYGYTF.

The rearrangement uses TRBV2 and TRBJ1-5; 7 bases map to TRBD1. V trimming: 5 bases; J trimming: 5 bases; junction bases outside the gene matches: 12. Germline loops: CDR1 SNHLY, CDR2 FYNNEI. This CDR3 has 16 residues. As DNA, the CDR3 is TGTGCCAGCAGTAGCGTAACAGGGGCTCTTGATCAGCCCCAGCATTTT. Protein sequence: CASSSVTGALDQPQHF.

The V and J genes are TRBV20-1 and TRBJ2-1; 7 nucleotides align to TRBD2. The CDR3 is 16 amino acids. Germline V gene data show CDR1 as DFQATT and CDR2 as SNEGSKA (reference sequence). Trimming took 1 base from V and 8 from J; bases not matched to a gene: 14. CDR3 amino acids: CSARGLAGDPFHEQFF. The CDR3 coding sequence is TGCAGTGCTAGAGGTCTGGCGGGGGACCCCTTCCATGAGCAGTTCTTC.

This chain links TRBV12-3 or TRBV12-4 with TRBJ2-7; 9 positions match TRBD1. The CDR3 runs to 15 residues. Losses at the gene ends were 4 bases for V and 7 bases for J; bases not matched to a gene: 11. In nucleotides, the CDR3 is TGTGCCAGCAGTTATGACAGGGGGAGCCACAATGAGCAGTACTTC. This translates into CASSYDRGSHNEQYF.

Comments on this clonotype: It may be a read error: a sequence one base away is much more abundant. V is TRBV9 and J is TRBJ2-5, with 9 bases lining up with TRBD2. The trim removed 6 bases at V and 5 bases at J, leaving 5 bases unmatched. Germline assignment: CDR1 SGDLS and CDR2 YYNGEE. CDR3 size: 13 residues. CDR3 in DNA: TGTGCCAGCACTGAGAGCGGGGGGGAGACCCAGTACTTC. It is translated as CASTESGGETQYF. Filled out from reference TRBV9 and TRBJ2-5, the complete variable domain reads DSGVTQTPKHLITATGQRVTLRCSPRSGDLSVYWYQQSLDQGLQFLIQYYNGEERAKGNILERFSAQQFPDLHSELNLSSLELGDSALYFCASTESGGETQYFGPGTRLLVL.

This clonotype has just a few counts. The chain joins TRBV5-4 to TRBJ2-5; 7 bases line up with TRBD2. There are 15 residues in the CDR3. Germline-derived CDR1 and CDR2 are SGHNT and YYREEE (reference sequence). Trimming at V came to 0 bases and at J to 5 bases, leaving 7 bases not matched to a gene. In nucleotides, the CDR3 is TGTGCCAGCAGCTTGGGATGGGGGGGGGTTGAGACCCAGTACTTC. Protein sequence: CASSLGWGGVETQYF.

The chain employs TRBV7-8 and TRBJ2-7, with 8 bases identical to TRBD1. There are 15 residues in the CDR3. Unmatched junction bases numbered 10, after V lost 5 bases and J lost 4 bases. Germline values: CDR1 SGHVS, CDR2 FQNEAQ. This chain's CDR3 is CASSLRQGSQYEQYF. Written as DNA, the CDR3 is TGTGCCAGCAGCCTAAGACAGGGGTCACAATACGAGCAGTACTTC.

This chain joins TRBV6-5 and TRBJ1-2; D might be TRBD1 (6 bases). Germline values: CDR1 MNHEY, CDR2 SVGAGI. The length of the CDR3 is 14 residues. Trimming took 7 bases from V and 8 from J, leaving 20 bases between them. The CDR3 coding sequence is TGTGCCAGCAATACGGGGGGGCCCAAGGGGGGCTACACCTTC. Its translation is CASNTGGPKGGYTF.

Only a few counts were recorded for this clonotype. V and J are TRBV5-1 and TRBJ1-6, with a tentative D call TRBD1 (5 bases). This CDR3 region has 15 residues. Trimming took off 2 bases at V and 3 bases at J, with 9 bases between the two ends. The germline CDR1 and CDR2 sequences are SGHRS and YFSETQ. The CDR3 reads CASSLDSIYNSPLHF. In DNA form, the CDR3 reads TGCGCCAGCAGCTTAGACAGTATCTATAATTCACCCCTCCACTTT.

With regard to this clonotype: Germline and junction disagree at one end, which may indicate a read error. The chain is built from TRBV12-3 or TRBV12-4 and TRBJ2-3; 8 positions agree with TRBD2. The CDR3 contains 13 residues. The CDR3 nucleotides are TGTGCCAGCATCCTTCGGGGGGGAGATATGCAGTATTTT. This encodes CASILRGGDMQYF.

The gene calls are TRBV2 and TRBJ2-1; D uncertain. Trimming shortened V by 3 bases and J by 15 bases, and 15 bases separated the two germline ends. This CDR3 has 12 residues. Looked up from germline, CDR1 is SNHLY and CDR2 is FYNNEI. The CDR3 DNA reads TGTGCCAGCAGTGACTTAGAGTTCCCCCTGTTCTTC. It encodes CASSDLEFPLFF.

The gene calls are TRBV5-5 and TRBJ2-1; a weak D match, TRBD2 (6 bases). Germline lookup yields CDR1 SGHKS and CDR2 YYEKEE (reference sequence). Trimming removed 4 bases at V and 0 bases at J, with 11 bases between. The CDR3 covers 15 residues. The chain's CDR3 is CASSIAASSYNEQFF. The CDR3 DNA sequence: TGTGCCAGCAGCATAGCGGCGAGCTCCTACAATGAGCAGTTCTTC.

The chain employs TRBV27 and TRBJ2-2; 12 nucleotides line up with TRBD2. The CDR3 is 17 residues long. V shed 4 bases, J shed 7 bases, and the junction held 10 bases outside the gene matches. CDR1 MNHEY and CDR2 SMNVEV come from the germline V gene (reference sequence). The CDR3 DNA reads TGTGCCAGCAGTTCCTTACTAGCGGGGGGCCCCAACGGGGAGCTGTTTTTT. It is translated as CASSSLLAGGPNGELFF.

This chain links TRBV29-1 with TRBJ1-1, with D unresolved. The CDR3 spans 11 residues. The V end lost 4 bases, the J end lost 6 bases, and 9 bases lay between the germline ends. Per germline, CDR1 SQVTM and CDR2 ANQGSEA. The CDR3 DNA sequence: TGCAGCGTTGTTACGTCGGCTGAAGCTTTCTTT. Encoded protein: CSVVTSAEAFF.

Note on this clonotype: Its ends do not fully match the called genes, so a read error is possible. The genes are TRBV5-1 and TRBJ2-3; the D call may be TRBD1 or TRBD2 (5 bases each). This CDR3 has 15 amino acids. Germline values: CDR1 SGHRS, CDR2 YFSETQ. CDR3 sequence reads: CANSLRDPEGDTQYF. The CDR3 region has the DNA TGCGCCAACAGCTTGAGGGACCCGGAAGGAGATACGCAGTATTTT. Filled out from reference TRBV5-1 and TRBJ2-3, the complete variable domain reads KAGVTQTPRYLIKTRGQQVTLSCSPISGHRSVSWYQQTPGQGLQFLFEYFSETQRNKGNFPGRFSGRQFSNSRSEMNVSTLELGDSALYLCANSLRDPEGDTQYFGPGTRLTVL.

This clonotype was found a few times. The chain uses TRBV6-5 and TRBJ2-1, with 10 bases fitting TRBD2. The ends lost 4 bases at V and 0 bases at J; junction bases unmatched: 9. CDR3 size: 18 residues. CDR1 MNHEY and CDR2 SVGAGI come from the germline V gene. The CDR3 is CASSSRTSGMSSYNEQFF. The CDR3 region has the DNA TGTGCCAGCAGTTCTCGGACTAGCGGAATGAGCTCCTACAATGAGCAGTTCTTC.

Regarding this clonotype: The DNA is omitted, as the CDR3 cannot be located on it reliably, and the CDR3 follows TCRdb's listing. The CDR3: CASSLGVGQGTQWYF. The V and J genes are TRBV11-2 and TRBJ2-4; the DNA was not compared with TRBD1, the D call given in the table. The CDR3 is 15 amino acids in total, end residues counted. Germline V CDR1 and CDR2: SGHAT, FQNNGV.

This rearrangement joins TRBV7-3 to TRBJ1-2, with unresolved D. The ends were cut back, 5 bases at V and 7 bases at J, with 14 bases in the middle. Germline-derived CDR1 and CDR2 are SGHTA and FQGTGA. The CDR3 spans 13 residues. The CDR3 coding sequence is TGTGCCAGCAGCCAAACTCGAGACTCTGGCTACACCTTC. This encodes CASSQTRDSGYTF.

This clonotype has just a few counts. This sequence joins TRBV27 and TRBJ2-7; perhaps D is TRBD1 or TRBD2 (5 bases each). Trimming pared 6 bases from V and 3 bases from J, leaving 18 bases between. Germline CDR1 reads MNHEY; CDR2 reads SMNVEV (reference sequence). The CDR3 covers 15 residues. The CDR3 region is CASRMGWDGFYEQYF. The CDR3 DNA follows: TGTGCCAGCAGAATGGGCTGGGACGGATTCTACGAGCAGTACTTC.

This clonotype came up a few times. The V and J genes are TRBV7-2 and TRBJ2-3, with no clear D. Germline CDR1 and CDR2: SGHTA and FQGNSA. CDR3 size: 14 residues. The V gene lost 3 bases and the J gene lost 2 bases, with 9 bases spanning the gap. The CDR3 DNA follows: TGTGCCAGCAGCTTTAGTGTTGTCACAGATACGCAGTATTTT. Protein product: CASSFSVVTDTQYF. The whole variable domain, remainder taken from reference TRBV7-2 and TRBJ2-3, is GAGVSQSPSNKVTEKGKDVELRCDPISGHTALYWYRQSLGQGLEFLIYFQGNSAPDKSGLPSDRFSAERTGGSVSTLTIQRTQQEDSAVYLCASSFSVVTDTQYFGPGTRLTVL.

The rearrangement links TRBV11-1 to TRBJ2-1, with 16 bases matching TRBD2. V trimming: 4 bases; J trimming: 9 bases; junction bases outside the gene matches: 12. This CDR3 is built from 18 residues. Germline CDR1 is SGHAT and CDR2 is FQDESV (reference sequence). The CDR3 region is CASSSLLGLAGGPSEQFF. In DNA form, the CDR3 reads TGTGCCAGCAGCTCCCTTTTGGGACTAGCGGGGGGGCCCAGTGAGCAGTTCTTC.

This clonotype was picked up a small number of times. The chain has TRBV6-6 and TRBJ1-2; no definite D call. From germline, CDR1 is MNHNY and CDR2 SVGAGI (reference sequence). The CDR3 loop spans 15 amino acids. Deletions cut 7 bases from V and 2 bases from J, with 17 bases between. CDR3 amino acids: CASTSTGQKNYGYTF. CDR3 DNA sequence: TGTGCCAGCACCTCAACGGGTCAAAAAAACTATGGCTACACCTTC.